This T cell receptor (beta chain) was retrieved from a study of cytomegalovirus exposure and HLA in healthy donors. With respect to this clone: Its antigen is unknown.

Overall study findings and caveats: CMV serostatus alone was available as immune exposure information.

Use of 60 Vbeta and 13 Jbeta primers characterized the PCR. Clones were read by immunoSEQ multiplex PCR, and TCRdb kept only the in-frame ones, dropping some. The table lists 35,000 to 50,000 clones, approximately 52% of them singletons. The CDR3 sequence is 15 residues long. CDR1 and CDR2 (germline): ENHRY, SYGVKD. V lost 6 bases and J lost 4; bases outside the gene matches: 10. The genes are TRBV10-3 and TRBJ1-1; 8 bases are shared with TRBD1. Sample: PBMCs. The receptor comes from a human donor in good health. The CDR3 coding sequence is TGTGCCATCAGGGATCAGGGGGCGGCAAGCACTGAAGCTTTCTTT. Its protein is CAIRDQGAASTEAFF.